The sequence of this T cell receptor beta chain was determined in a study of cytomegalovirus exposure and HLA in healthy donors. General study findings and limits: Subsequent analysis found a tendency for first-cohort TCR clusters to co-occur within the 120 or so validation repertoires.

With V trimmed by 6 bases and J by 3 bases, 6 bases remained unmatched. The CDR3 runs to 14 residues. The germline V gene has CDR1 MDHEN and CDR2 SYDVKM. A note on this clone: What it binds is not known.

The protocol was immunoSEQ multiplex PCR, while the TCRdb copy is restricted to in-frame clones and leaves out a portion. This sample has some 80,000 clones, with about 95% found just once. The specimen was PBMCs. The receptor's source is a woman under 30 in good health and CMV-seronegative. The genes are TRBV28 and TRBJ2-7; 9 bases map to TRBD1. The CDR3 DNA reads TGTGCCAGCAGCCCCGGGACAGGGAGCTACGAGCAGTACTTC. This sequence encodes CASSPGTGSYEQYF.